Presented here are 21 T cell receptor beta chains from one specimen sequenced in a study of T cell responses to AZD1222 COVID-19 vaccine. The repertoire was sequenced with immunoSEQ multiplex PCR; TCRdb's copy has only in-frame clones and lacks some. The sample has approximately 150,000 clones, roughly 92% seen once; the top ten hold roughly 1.2%. The starting material was peripheral blood, obtained 28 days after the second AZD1222 dose. The receptors stem from an adult who received the AZD1222 COVID-19 vaccine.

This chain links TRBV6-5 with TRBJ1-1; tentatively, D is TRBD1 (6 bases). CDR1 and CDR2 from the germline V gene are MNHEY and SVGAGI. Deletions cut 0 bases from V and 12 bases from J, with 11 bases between. The CDR3 length is 12 residues. CDR3 protein: CASSYSWGASFF. The CDR3 DNA reads as TGTGCCAGCAGTTACTCATGGGGGGCATCTTTCTTT.

V is TRBV7-9 and J is TRBJ1-1; D unclear. Germline lookup yields CDR1 SEHNR and CDR2 FQNEAQ (reference sequence). Trimming took off 2 bases at V and 0 bases at J, with 7 bases between the two ends. There are 14 residues in the CDR3. CDR3 region: CASSLPSLNTEAFF. CDR3 coding DNA: TGTGCCAGCAGCTTACCGAGCCTGAACACTGAAGCTTTCTTT.

This rearrangement joins TRBV27 to TRBJ1-6; possibly TRBD1 for D (6 bases). The length of the CDR3 is 11 residues. Germline CDR1 is MNHEY and CDR2 is SMNVEV (reference sequence). V lost 4 bases and J lost 13, with 8 bases in between. The CDR3 spells CASSSTGPLHF. DNA for the CDR3: TGTGCCAGCAGTTCAACAGGGCCCCTCCACTTT.

This chain uses TRBV5-4 with TRBJ2-7; weak D call: TRBD2 (5 bases). The V end was cut by 4 bases, the J end by 2 bases, with 10 bases between. The CDR3 covers 13 residues. Germline CDR1 is SGHNT and CDR2 is YYREEE (reference sequence). The CDR3 sequence: CASSPRGPYEQYF. CDR3 in DNA: TGTGCCAGCAGCCCCCGAGGGCCCTACGAGCAGTACTTC. The variable domain in full, with the rest retrieved from reference TRBV5-4 and TRBJ2-7, is ETGVTQSPTHLIKTRGQQVTLRCSSQSGHNTVSWYQQALGQGPQFIFQYYREEENGRGNFPPRFSGLQFPNYSSELNVNALELDDSALYLCASSPRGPYEQYFGPGTRLTVT.

This chain connects TRBV5-8 to TRBJ1-4; D unclear. With 0 bases removed from V and 3 bases from J, the gap between germline ends came to 9 bases. Germline V gene data show CDR1 as SGHTS and CDR2 as YDEGEE. The CDR3 has 15 amino acids. The CDR3 bases are TGTGCCAGCAGCTTGGAAGGGCAGCCTAATGAAAAACTGTTTTTT. Translation gives CASSLEGQPNEKLFF.

For this clone: Additional DNA sequences in this sample encode the identical CDR3. This rearrangement joins TRBV7-9 to TRBJ1-2; 9 nucleotides line up with TRBD1. J lost 4 bases, V lost 1 base, and 1 base had no gene match. The CDR3 totals 14 residues. CDR1 is SEHNR and CDR2 is FQNEAQ in the germline V gene (reference sequence). This CDR3 reads CASSLEGQGYGYTF. CDR3 bases: TGTGCCAGCAGCTTAGAGGGACAGGGCTATGGCTACACCTTC.

As DNA, the CDR3 is TGTGCCAGCAGCTTCCGAGCAGGGGGGGCCGGGGAGCTGTTTTTT. Translating it yields CASSFRAGGAGELFF. This rearrangement joins TRBV7-2 to TRBJ2-2; D assignment may be TRBD1 or TRBD2 (7 bases each). The germline V gene has CDR1 SGHTA and CDR2 FQGNSA. V was shortened by 3 bases and J by 6 bases, with 14 bases between the two germline ends. The CDR3 has 15 amino acids.

The J gene is TRBJ2-7, the V gene TRBV7-2; D gene ambiguous. CDR1 is SGHTA and CDR2 is FQGNSA in the germline V gene. The ends were cut back, 1 base at V and 0 bases at J, with 13 bases in the middle. This CDR3 has 16 amino acids. The CDR3 here is CASSLVIGYSSYEQYF. For the CDR3, the DNA is TGTGCCAGCAGCTTAGTTATCGGGTATAGCTCCTACGAGCAGTACTTC.

This chain connects TRBV6-5 to TRBJ1-2; no definite D call. CDR3 length equals 14 residues. Germline CDR1 MNHEY, CDR2 SVGAGI. V lost 8 bases and J lost 0, with 13 bases in between. The CDR3 is CASGRQPANYGYTF. For the CDR3, the DNA is TGTGCCAGCGGCCGACAACCCGCTAACTATGGCTACACCTTC.

The chain recombines TRBV15 with TRBJ2-7; a weak D match, TRBD1 (6 bases). Germline V gives CDR1 LNHNV, CDR2 YYDKDF (reference sequence). The CDR3 spans 16 residues. With 3 bases removed from V and 0 bases from J, the gap between germline ends came to 15 bases. The chain's CDR3 is CATSSQLDSTSYEQYF. The CDR3 nucleotides read TGTGCCACCAGCAGCCAACTGGACAGTACCTCCTACGAGCAGTACTTC.

V usage is TRBV6-2 or TRBV6-3 and J usage is TRBJ1-2; possible D gene TRBD1, 5 bases. There are 13 residues in the CDR3. Trimming took off 5 bases at V and 1 base at J, with 8 bases between the two ends. The germline CDR1 and CDR2 sequences are MNHEY and SVGEGT. CDR3 region: CASSRDSNYGYTF. CDR3 DNA sequence: TGTGCCAGCAGTCGTGACAGTAACTATGGCTACACCTTC.

The chain is built from TRBV14 and TRBJ2-7, with D possibly TRBD1 on 6 matching bases. The CDR3 sequence is 14 residues long. CDR1 is SGHDN and CDR2 is FVKESK in the germline V gene. The V gene lost 8 bases and the J gene lost 6 bases, with 20 bases spanning the gap. The CDR3 DNA sequence: TGTGCCAGCCTTGGGGGAACAGGGAGTAGCGAGCAGTACTTC. The encoded protein is CASLGGTGSSEQYF. The entire variable domain, with the rest obtained from reference TRBV14 and TRBJ2-7, is as follows: EAGVTQFPSHSVIEKGQTVTLRCDPISGHDNLYWYRRVMGKEIKFLLHFVKESKQDESGMPNNRFLAERTGGTYSTLKVQPAELEDSGVYFCASLGGTGSSEQYFGPGTRLTVT.

This chain's CDR3 is CASTLGESSYNSPLHF. The CDR3 coding sequence is TGTGCCAGCACCCTAGGGGAGTCCTCCTATAATTCACCCCTCCACTTT. V is TRBV7-9 and J is TRBJ1-6; TRBD1 might be the D (5 bases). The CDR3 sequence is 16 residues long. The V end was cut by 7 bases, the J end by 0 bases, with 13 bases between. In germline, CDR1 is SEHNR, CDR2 FQNEAQ (reference sequence).

The chain uses TRBV7-2 and TRBJ2-7; 10 nucleotides align to TRBD2. CDR1 and CDR2 (germline): SGHTA, FQGNSA. The junction had 4 bases not matched to a gene; V was cut back by 5 bases and J by 3 bases. There are 14 residues in the CDR3. The CDR3 region has the DNA TGTGCCAGCAGCGTTAGCGGGAGGAACTACGAGCAGTACTTC. Amino acid sequence: CASSVSGRNYEQYF.

The chain joins TRBV27 to TRBJ1-4; D not certain. This CDR3 comprises 13 residues. Germline V gene data show CDR1 as MNHEY and CDR2 as SMNVEV (reference sequence). The V end was cut by 0 bases, the J end by 16 bases, with 15 bases between. CDR3 DNA: TGTGCCAGCAGTTTATCGATGGGCCGGGGTCAGTTTTTT. It is translated as CASSLSMGRGQFF.

This clone was seen more than once but under ten times. The genes are TRBV11-2 and TRBJ2-7; D unresolved. The CDR3 spans 11 residues. Germline V gene lookup returns CDR1 SGHAT and CDR2 FQNNGV. With 2 bases removed from V and 6 bases from J, the gap between germline ends came to 5 bases. The CDR3 DNA reads as TGTGCCAGCAGCTTACTGGGCGAGCAGTACTTC. It is translated as CASSLLGEQYF.

The chain couples TRBV19 to TRBJ1-1, with D possibly being TRBD1 (5 bases). Per the germline V gene, CDR1 is LNHDA and CDR2 is SQIVND (reference sequence). The V end was cut by 6 bases, the J end by 1 base, with 30 bases between. This CDR3 is built from 20 residues. Here the CDR3 reads CASSAPRGGRGSPGNTEAFF. The CDR3 DNA sequence: TGTGCCAGTAGCGCCCCCCGGGGGGGTCGTGGTTCCCCCGGGAACACTGAAGCTTTCTTT.

This clone appeared a single time. This chain connects TRBV18 to TRBJ2-1; D is perhaps TRBD2 (5 bases). Germline V gene data show CDR1 as KGHSH and CDR2 as LQKENI. The CDR3 consists of 15 residues. V was pared by 3 bases and J by 9 bases, with 18 bases between. Here the CDR3 DNA reads TGTGCCAGCTCACCCGGACTCCCATCCGTGGGTGAGCAGTTCTTC. Protein: CASSPGLPSVGEQFF. The full variable domain, its missing parts supplied by reference TRBV18 and TRBJ2-1, is NAGVMQNPRHLVRRRGQEARLRCSPMKGHSHVYWYRQLPEEGLKFMVYLQKENIIDESGMPKERFSAEFPKEGPSILRIQQVVRGDSAAYFCASSPGLPSVGEQFFGPGTRLTVL.

This clone came up once. This rearrangement joins TRBV6-2 or TRBV6-3 to TRBJ1-2; maybe TRBD1 (5 bases). This CDR3 is 12 amino acids long. V shed 3 bases and J shed 6 bases, with 8 bases lying between them. Germline V gives CDR1 MNHEY, CDR2 SVGEGT. The CDR3 nucleotides read TGTGCCAGCAGTTATCCCAGGGATGGCTACACCTTC. Translation gives CASSYPRDGYTF.

CDR3 sequence: CSVEDPKDSNYGYTF. CDR3 coding DNA: TGCAGCGTTGAAGATCCCAAAGATTCTAACTATGGCTACACCTTC. The gene calls are TRBV29-1 and TRBJ1-2; D not resolved. V was trimmed by 0 bases and J by 0 bases, leaving 11 bases between them. From germline, CDR1 is SQVTM and CDR2 ANQGSEA. The CDR3 extends over 15 amino acids.

V and J are TRBV5-5 and TRBJ2-5; D may correspond to TRBD1 or TRBD2 (5 bases each). Trimming shortened V by 0 bases and J by 5 bases, and 17 bases separated the two germline ends. Germline loops: CDR1 SGHKS, CDR2 YYEKEE (reference sequence). The CDR3 consists of 16 residues. For the CDR3, the DNA is TGTGCCAGCAGCTTGGCCATTGAGGGGATCGGGGAGACCCAGTACTTC. As protein: CASSLAIEGIGETQYF.